These T cell receptor beta chains were read from a single sample in a study of T cell responses to AZD1222 COVID-19 vaccine. Profiled with immunoSEQ multiplex PCR; TCRdb holds only in-frame clones, not every one. This sample has 86,000 or so clones, with around 83% found just once. The sequencing here drew on peripheral blood, taken 28 days after the second AZD1222 dose. The receptors were gathered from an adult who received the AZD1222 COVID-19 vaccine. Both conserved end residues are trimmed from each CDR3. Fields, in order: V gene, J gene, CDR3 protein.

TRBV11-3,TRBJ2-1,ASSYRTSGSEQF
TRBV10-3,TRBJ1-2,AISEGYGRANYGYT
TRBV3-1/TRBV3-2,TRBJ2-1,ASTPQGAIYNEQF
TRBV4-3,TRBJ2-4,ASSQDLWAGAKNIQY
TRBV30,TRBJ2-7,AWTRDPIPEQY
TRBV18,TRBJ2-6,ASSVTYSGANVLT
TRBV6-5,TRBJ2-5,ASQRTGAKTQY
TRBV2,TRBJ2-2,ASSAGQSFTGELF
TRBV6-2/TRBV6-3,TRBJ2-5,ASSYFSGGEETQY
TRBV19,TRBJ2-7,ASSRGDRGLEQY
TRBV6-1,TRBJ2-1,ASSVSGGAYNEQF
TRBV7-9,TRBJ1-2,ASSSSGIRGYT
TRBV2,TRBJ1-1,ASTDRGRWAF
TRBV29-1,TRBJ1-3,SVRQGAGNTIY
TRBV5-1,TRBJ2-3,ASSSTGLAGGPSDTQY
TRBV28,TRBJ1-5,ASLTPVGQPQH
TRBV9,TRBJ2-7,ASSVEGSSYEQY
TRBV3-1/TRBV3-2,TRBJ2-2,ASSHDYTGELF
TRBV10-3,TRBJ1-6,AISESRPGSSPLH
TRBV7-6,TRBJ2-1,ASSLGGAYDNEQF
TRBV28,TRBJ1-2,ASSFGYGYT
TRBV7-3,TRBJ2-7,ASSLQGGDAEQY
TRBV5-1,TRBJ2-5,ATSRAGRETQY
TRBV6-2/TRBV6-3,TRBJ2-5,ASSRTGAPY
TRBV6-5,TRBJ2-7,ASSSGTSAYEQY
TRBV5-5,TRBJ2-2,ASSAIGTANTGELF
TRBV21-1,TRBJ1-5,ASSSGPPTGNQPQH
TRBV5-5,TRBJ2-5,ASSSQGTRETQY
TRBV7-9,TRBJ1-6,ASSLGARVGSPLH
TRBV7-6,TRBJ2-1,ATRSWGSGNNEQF
TRBV7-2,TRBJ2-1,ASSLNGVGEQF
TRBV28,TRBJ2-7,ASSFPGQGSYEQY
TRBV30,TRBJ1-2,AWSVSRGPYGYT
TRBV5-1,TRBJ2-2,ASGPRGLPLNTGELF
TRBV7-3,TRBJ2-1,ASSLREGQYNEQF
TRBV6-1,TRBJ1-5,ASSEGAGAQPQH
TRBV29-1,TRBJ2-1,SVDKGFEQF
TRBV7-2,TRBJ1-2,ASSPWDSSANYGYT
TRBV19,TRBJ2-1,ASNRVIGGNEQF
TRBV3-1/TRBV3-2,TRBJ2-5,ASSQDRGTQY
TRBV7-3,TRBJ2-7,ASSPSGSSYEQY
TRBV30,TRBJ2-3,AWRHIAGALTDTQY
TRBV6-4,TRBJ1-1,ASSGQGPTEAF
TRBV28,TRBJ2-7,ASIVQAPTYEQY
TRBV7-8,TRBJ1-1,ASSSNLANTEAF
TRBV4-3,TRBJ2-6,ASSQDVPPGANVLT
TRBV4-1,TRBJ1-4,ASSQDGTGREKLF
TRBV7-9,TRBJ2-7,ASSSRRGGDSYEQY
TRBV5-4,TRBJ2-5,ASSPMGEETQY
TRBV27,TRBJ2-5,ASRPLQGRETQY
TRBV20-1,TRBJ1-2,SASGTGKNYGYT
TRBV6-2/TRBV6-3,TRBJ2-2,ASSYGAVSGSLYTGELF
TRBV19,TRBJ2-2,ASRTSGRATGELF
TRBV28,TRBJ1-4,ASSRPGTGEINEKLF
TRBV4-3,TRBJ1-5,ASSQDWGRGNQPQH
TRBV10-2,TRBJ1-2,ASSVANNYGYT
TRBV28,TRBJ2-7,ASSSSGLAGGEGVSEQY
TRBV19,TRBJ1-3,ASTPGRGTSGNTIY
TRBV19,TRBJ1-1,ASSMYSRPERGTEAF